The 13 T cell receptor beta chains listed next were all sequenced from one sample in a study of OX40 agonist ivuxolimab in advanced cancers. The repertoire was sequenced with immunoSEQ multiplex PCR; TCRdb's copy has only in-frame clones and lacks some. The repertoire holds tens of thousands of clones, about 82% seen once, with 1.5% to 2.5% in the top ten. This specimen was CD4+ or CD8+ T cells sorted from blood, taken in a trial of the OX40 agonist ivuxolimab. These TCRs come from an adult with an advanced solid tumor such as melanoma, head and neck, liver or kidney cancer.

This clone was counted a few times. The V and J genes are TRBV10-2 and TRBJ2-1, with a possible D match to TRBD1 (5 bases). V lost 7 bases, J lost 5 bases, and 12 bases lay in between. The germline CDR1 and CDR2 sequences are WSHSY and SAAADI. The CDR3 runs to 13 residues. This CDR3 reads CASTLRVNNEQFF. The CDR3 bases are TGCGCCAGCACCCTCAGGGTGAACAATGAGCAGTTCTTC.

The chain employs TRBV18 and TRBJ1-5, with D perhaps matching TRBD1 (6 bases). Germline CDR1 and CDR2: KGHSH and LQKENI. CDR3 length: 15 residues. V lost 2 bases and J 5 bases, leaving 13 bases between the germline ends. The CDR3 loop is CASSPTTGRDQPQHF. The DNA for the CDR3 is TGTGCCAGCTCACCAACAACAGGGAGAGATCAGCCCCAGCATTTT.

V gene TRBV2 combines with J gene TRBJ2-3; 7 bases are shared with TRBD2. The CDR3 loop spans 16 amino acids. Germline trimming cut 2 bases from V and 2 bases from J; bases unmatched to any gene: 7. Germline V gene sequence: CDR1 SNHLY, CDR2 FYNNEI. The CDR3 DNA reads as TGTGCCAGCAGTGAATGGGCTAGCGGATACACAGATACGCAGTATTTT. Amino acids: CASSEWASGYTDTQYF. The full variable domain, rest sourced from reference TRBV2 and TRBJ2-3, is EPEVTQTPSHQVTQMGQEVILRCVPISNHLYFYWYRQILGQKVEFLVSFYNNEISEKSEIFDDQFSVERPDGSNFTLKIRSTKLEDSAMYFCASSEWASGYTDTQYFGPGTRLTVL.

V usage is TRBV28 and J usage is TRBJ1-2, with no clear D. The CDR3 has 12 residues. With 3 bases removed from V and 4 bases from J, the gap between germline ends came to 6 bases. Germline CDR1 MDHEN, CDR2 SYDVKM. CDR3 nucleotides: TGTGCCAGCAGTTTGAAGCTCTATGGCTACACCTTC. It encodes CASSLKLYGYTF.

The V gene is TRBV20-1, the J gene TRBJ2-7; no reliable D call. The CDR3 consists of 11 residues. Trimming stripped 5 bases from V and 0 bases from J, with 5 bases between. CDR1 DFQATT and CDR2 SNEGSKA come from the germline V gene (reference sequence). CDR3: CSALDSYEQYV. CDR3 DNA: TGCAGTGCTCTTGACTCCTACGAGCAGTACGTC.

The chain employs TRBV29-1 and TRBJ2-3; D is perhaps TRBD2 (6 bases). Germline CDR1 is SQVTM and CDR2 is ANQGSEA. The CDR3 has 15 residues. The V and J ends lost 7 bases and 4 bases respectively, with 21 bases between them. The CDR3 region is CSATRTGGFADTQYF. CDR3 in DNA: TGCAGCGCGACCAGAACTGGGGGGTTTGCAGATACGCAGTATTTT.

The V and J genes are TRBV5-1 and TRBJ1-2; TRBD1 agrees at 8 bases. Germline V gives CDR1 SGHRS, CDR2 YFSETQ. After removal of 4 bases from V and 8 bases from J, the junction contained 10 bases not matched to a gene. The CDR3 runs 14 residues. This chain's CDR3 is CASSPGQAYDGYTF. In DNA, the CDR3 is TGCGCCAGCAGCCCGGGACAGGCATATGACGGCTACACCTTC. The entire variable domain, with the rest obtained from reference TRBV5-1 and TRBJ1-2, is as follows: KAGVTQTPRYLIKTRGQQVTLSCSPISGHRSVSWYQQTPGQGLQFLFEYFSETQRNKGNFPGRFSGRQFSNSRSEMNVSTLELGDSALYLCASSPGQAYDGYTFGSGTRLTVV.

The chain combines TRBV27 with TRBJ2-7, with unresolved D. V lost 5 bases to trimming and J lost 4 bases, with 12 bases between them. The CDR3 covers 13 residues. CDR1 is MNHEY, CDR2 SMNVEV, per germline (reference sequence). The CDR3 DNA reads as TGTGCCAGCAGTCCCAGGACCCATTACGAGCAGTACTTC. Protein product: CASSPRTHYEQYF.

V and J are TRBV6-1 and TRBJ1-2; D unresolved. The V end was cut by 11 bases, the J end by 2 bases, with 6 bases between. The CDR3 is 10 amino acids. Germline CDR1 reads MNHNS; CDR2 reads SASEGT. CDR3 DNA sequence: TGTGCCGTATCCAACTATGGCTACACCTTC. This translates into CAVSNYGYTF.

V gene TRBV6-6 combines with J gene TRBJ2-7; 12 positions agree with TRBD2. V shed 0 bases, J shed 12 bases, and the junction held 6 bases outside the gene matches. The germline V gene has CDR1 MNHNY and CDR2 SVGAGI (reference sequence). The CDR3 contains 14 residues. DNA for the CDR3: TGTGCCAGCAGTTACTCCGGACTAGCGGGAACCTCGTACTTC. Protein product: CASSYSGLAGTSYF.

The chain combines TRBV19 with TRBJ1-6; D is undetermined. Germline lookup yields CDR1 LNHDA and CDR2 SQIVND (reference sequence). V was shortened by 3 bases and J by 0 bases, with 12 bases between the two germline ends. The CDR3 covers 17 residues. CDR3 DNA sequence: TGTGCCAGTAGTATGGCCTCCCGGAGCTCCTATAATTCACCCCTCCACTTT. This translates into CASSMASRSSYNSPLHF.

The J gene is TRBJ1-1, the V gene TRBV5-4; D perhaps matches TRBD1 (6 bases). Germline V lookup: CDR1 SGHNT, CDR2 YYREEE (reference sequence). This CDR3 spans 15 amino acids. V was trimmed by 0 bases and J by 5 bases, leaving 14 bases between them. CDR3 amino acids: CASSLGHRAGTEAFF. Here the CDR3 DNA reads TGTGCCAGCAGCTTGGGTCACAGGGCAGGGACTGAAGCTTTCTTT.

The chain joins TRBV18 to TRBJ1-3; D is uncertain. This CDR3 comprises 16 residues. Germline CDR1 is KGHSH and CDR2 is LQKENI. Deletions cut 1 base from V and 0 bases from J, with 10 bases between. The chain's CDR3 is CASSPQRGFSGNTIYF. The CDR3 bases are TGTGCCAGCTCACCACAGCGGGGATTCTCTGGAAACACCATATATTTT.